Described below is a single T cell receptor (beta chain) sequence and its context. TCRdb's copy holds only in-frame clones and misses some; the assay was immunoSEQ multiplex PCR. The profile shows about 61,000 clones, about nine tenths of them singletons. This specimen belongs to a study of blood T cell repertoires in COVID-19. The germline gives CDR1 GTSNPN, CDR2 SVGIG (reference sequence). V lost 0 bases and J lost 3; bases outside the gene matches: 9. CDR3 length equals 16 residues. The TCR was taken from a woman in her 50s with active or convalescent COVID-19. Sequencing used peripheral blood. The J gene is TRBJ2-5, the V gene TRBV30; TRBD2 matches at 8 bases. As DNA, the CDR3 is TGTGCCTGGAGTGTTGGGTTCGGAGCGGGAGAAGAGACCCAGTACTTC. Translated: CAWSVGFGAGEETQYF.